This entry is about one T cell receptor (beta chain). At deep level, the assay was performed. Several immunoSEQ plates received, in even portions, the genomic DNA of each subset. Among the unsorted PBMC samples, replicate PCRs used around 0.3 ug DNA, 25,000 to 30,000 T cell genomes. The team ran DNA from unsorted PBMCs on ten immunoSEQ deep assay plates for sequencing. Profiling relied on immunoSEQ multiplex PCR, and the TCRdb table lists in-frame clones only, not all of them. The sample has hundreds of thousands of clones; about 85% are singletons. The data stem from a study of shared clonotypes between healthy human individuals. Germline assignment: CDR1 SGHTA and CDR2 FQGTGA. V was cut by 0 bases and J by 3 bases, with 5 bases left in between. There are 14 residues in the CDR3.

This receptor was taken from a woman in her thirties or forties in good health. Some clones in this sample may be carry-over from other donors' samples. The specimen was PBMCs. The gene calls are TRBV7-3 and TRBJ2-2; no clear D gene. CDR3 region: CASSLTWDTGELFF. CDR3 DNA: TGTGCCAGCAGCTTAACGTGGGACACCGGGGAGCTGTTTTTT.